This TCR beta chain is from a study of metastatic and nonmetastatic thyroid tumors (dated by TCRdb to between 2020 and 2021). Context from the whole study: Repertoires from peripheral blood and from tumor or nodule tissue samples of malignant and benign thyroid patients were compared. The paper's findings and limits, for the study overall: In both blood and tumor samples, malignant tumors were reported to have significantly higher TCR beta diversity than benign nodules.

Library construction relied on PCR. Sequencing was carried out with an Illumina HiSeq 4000. High-throughput sequencing was used to profile the TCR beta-chain CDR3 region of each patient. The paper's processing steps were these. The researchers built a classifier to tell apart papillary thyroid cancer patients with distant metastasis, based on CDR3 differences among clinicopathological groups. The Shannon index was used to measure repertoire diversity, and the Morisita-Horn index was used to measure how similar tumor and blood repertoires were. TCRdb trimmed public reads at Q25 via fastp, called clones via MiXCR and kept in-frame beta chains. The V and J calls were determined by TCRdb, not by the authors. The sample profile shows approximately 15,000 clones; 9.5% to 15% of them were found once. The top ten constitute 15% to 20% of the sample. No patient had received any treatment before thyroid surgery. Using T-cell receptor beta sequencing, the researchers looked back retrospectively at clinical samples from patients, gathered between the early 2010s and the late 2010s.

This clone was picked up many times. The clone's antigen remains unknown. One base away there is no much larger clone; base qualities are not given. The germline V gene gives CDR1 as MNHNS and CDR2 as SASEGT. From cysteine to phenylalanine, the CDR3 is 13 amino acids long. Only CDR3 DNA is held: 39 bases, read in frame from base 1. The V end loses 6 bases and the J end loses 6 bases, and a stretch of 15 bases separates them. This sequence uses TRBV6-1 and TRBJ2-7, and possibly TRBD1, on 6 matching bases. This clonotype originated in a female donor with papillary thyroid cancer or a benign thyroid nodule (not recorded which). Some clones in this sample may be carry-over from other donors' samples. Sequencing was performed on tumor tissue. This receptor has the CDR3 CASRYGQLGEQYF. Here is the DNA: TGTGCCAGCAGGTACGGACAGTTGGGCGAGCAGTACTTC.